The 9 T cell receptor beta chains reported below all come from one sample, sequenced in a study of T cell responses to AZD1222 COVID-19 vaccine. The repertoire was sequenced with immunoSEQ multiplex PCR; TCRdb's copy has only in-frame clones and lacks some. The sample has about 170,000 clones, 85% to 90% seen once. Material: peripheral blood, obtained on day 0 of AZD1222 vaccination. The origin of the receptors is an adult in good health.

This chain connects TRBV19 to TRBJ1-2, with TRBD1 matching over 8 bases. Germline loops: CDR1 LNHDA, CDR2 SQIVND (reference sequence). V lost 5 bases to trimming and J lost 4 bases; unmatched junction nucleotides: 3. This CDR3 is built from 13 residues. CDR3 sequence reads: CASSQDRVYGYTF. CDR3 DNA sequence: TGTGCCAGTAGTCAGGACAGGGTCTATGGCTACACCTTC.

Written as DNA, the CDR3 is TGTGCCAGCAGCGACCGTAGGGGGCCCAAAGAGACCCAGTACTTC. Translating it yields CASSDRRGPKETQYF. The rearrangement links TRBV7-2 to TRBJ2-5; the match to TRBD1 covers 7 bases. Germline CDR1 SGHTA, CDR2 FQGNSA. This CDR3 has 15 amino acids. Trimming removed 5 bases from V and 3 bases from J; junction bases left unmatched: 9.

The rearrangement uses TRBV7-9 and TRBJ2-5; D possibly corresponds to TRBD1 (5 bases). Germline-derived CDR1 and CDR2 are SEHNR and FQNEAQ (reference sequence). The CDR3 has 15 residues. Trimming cost V 1 base and J 4 bases, with 13 bases left between them. The CDR3 DNA is TGTGCCAGCAGCTTAGTTCATCAGGGAATAGAGACCCAGTACTTC. Translated: CASSLVHQGIETQYF.

The V gene is TRBV6-5, the J gene TRBJ2-3, with TRBD2 identical over 8 bases. The length of the CDR3 is 15 residues. The germline V gene encodes CDR1 MNHEY and CDR2 SVGAGI. J gave up 2 bases and V 0 bases, and 1 base lay outside the gene matches. The CDR3 loop reads CASSYSRGATDTQYF. The DNA of the CDR3 is TGTGCCAGCAGTTACTCGCGGGGGGCCACAGATACGCAGTATTTT.

The J gene is TRBJ2-3, the V gene TRBV28; 9 bases are shared with TRBD2. Germline loops: CDR1 MDHEN, CDR2 SYDVKM. CDR3 length equals 10 residues. With V trimmed by 8 bases and J by 11 bases, 2 bases remained unmatched. The CDR3 DNA is TGTGCCAGCCAGCGGGGGGAGCAGTATTTT. Translated: CASQRGEQYF.

The chain employs TRBV28 and TRBJ2-1, with D possibly TRBD1 on 5 matching bases. CDR1 and CDR2 (germline): MDHEN, SYDVKM. The V gene lost 5 bases and the J gene lost 10 bases, with 9 bases spanning the gap. The CDR3 loop spans 11 amino acids. In DNA, the CDR3 is TGTGCCAGCAGTCAGGGTCGGGAGCAGTTCTTC. Translated, it gives CASSQGREQFF.

The V call is TRBV13, the J call TRBJ2-3, with TRBD2 identical over 9 bases. The CDR3 runs 16 residues. Germline V gene sequence: CDR1 PRHDT, CDR2 FYEKMQ (reference sequence). The junction had 9 bases not matched to a gene; V was cut back by 6 bases and J by 2 bases. Here the CDR3 DNA reads TGTGCCAGCAGGGCAGGGACTAGCTCTACCACAGATACGCAGTATTTT. It codes for CASRAGTSSTTDTQYF.

The rearrangement uses TRBV2 and TRBJ2-1; no clear D. Trimming removed 4 bases from V and 7 bases from J, with 11 bases in between. CDR1 is SNHLY and CDR2 is FYNNEI in the germline V gene. CDR3 length equals 13 residues. CDR3 DNA: TGTGCCAGCAGTGCATTAGGGTGGAATGAGCAGTTCTTC. Its translation: CASSALGWNEQFF.

The V call is TRBV5-6, the J call TRBJ2-4, with D possibly TRBD2 on 5 matching bases. The ends were cut back, 4 bases at V and 8 bases at J, with 16 bases in the middle. The CDR3 is 14 residues long. The germline V gene encodes CDR1 SGHDT and CDR2 YYEEEE. The CDR3 region is CASSLRGIGDIQYF. For the CDR3, the DNA is TGTGCCAGCAGCCTTCGGGGTATTGGAGACATTCAGTACTTC.